Given below is one TCR beta chain in context. The record originates from a study of shared clonotypes between healthy human individuals. This table comes from immunoSEQ multiplex PCR, and its TCRdb copy is limited to in-frame clones, with some not included. This sample carries 2 million to 3 million clones, approximately 94% of them seen once, and the ten largest clones take about 0.34%. Sequencing input: naive CD4+ T cells from PBMCs. Sample subset: CD45RA+ positively selected. This sequence originates from a man aged 18 to 29 in good health. Some clones in this sample may be carry-over from other donors' samples.

CDR3 sequence: CASSRWGAPYNEQFF. In nucleotides, the CDR3 is TGTGCCAGCAGCCGGTGGGGGGCCCCCTACAATGAGCAGTTCTTC. The genes are TRBV5-4 and TRBJ2-1, with D perhaps matching TRBD1 or TRBD2 (6 bases each). CDR1 and CDR2 (germline): SGHNT, YYREEE (reference sequence). CDR3 length equals 15 residues. The V gene lost 4 bases and the J gene lost 2 bases, with 13 bases spanning the gap.